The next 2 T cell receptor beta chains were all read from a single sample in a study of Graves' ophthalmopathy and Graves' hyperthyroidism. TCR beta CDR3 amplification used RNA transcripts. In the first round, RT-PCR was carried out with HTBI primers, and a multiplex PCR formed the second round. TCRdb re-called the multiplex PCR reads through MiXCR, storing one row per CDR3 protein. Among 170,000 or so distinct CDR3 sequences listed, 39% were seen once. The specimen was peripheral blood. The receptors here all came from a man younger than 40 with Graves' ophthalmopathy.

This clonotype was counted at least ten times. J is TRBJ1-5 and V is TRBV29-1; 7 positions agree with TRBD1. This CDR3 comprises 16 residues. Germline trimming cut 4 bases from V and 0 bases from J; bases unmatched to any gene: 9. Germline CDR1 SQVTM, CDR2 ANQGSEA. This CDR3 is CSVGRGDSNSNQPQHF. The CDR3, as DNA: TGCAGCGTTGGGAGGGGGGACAGCAATAGCAATCAGCCCCAGCATTTT.

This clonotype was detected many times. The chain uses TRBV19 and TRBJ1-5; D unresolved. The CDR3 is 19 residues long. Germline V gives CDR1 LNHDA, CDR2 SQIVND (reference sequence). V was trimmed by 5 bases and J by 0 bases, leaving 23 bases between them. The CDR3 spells CASSSRHLRKGYSNQPQHF. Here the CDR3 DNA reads TGTGCCAGTAGTTCCCGACACCTCCGGAAGGGTTATAGCAATCAGCCCCAGCATTTT.